The following is a T cell receptor (beta chain) sequence with its context. Original processing notes: Cell counts per sample came from amplifying reference gene primers. Measured with immunoSEQ multiplex PCR; TCRdb has only the in-frame clones, and not every one. V and J calls and clone size are as listed in that table; D and trimming were resolved from the DNA. The sample records approximately 80,000 clones, around 78% being singletons. This entry comes from a study of blood T cell repertoires in COVID-19. Across the study: Donors in the United States, Italy and Spain gave samples during acute or convalescent COVID-19.

Germline loops: CDR1 MNHEY, CDR2 SVGAGI. V was pared by 1 base and J by 2 bases, with 11 bases between. The CDR3 contains 15 residues. The clonotype originates from a human donor in a cohort sampled during active COVID-19. The J gene is TRBJ1-2, the V gene TRBV6-5; D possibly corresponds to TRBD1 (6 bases). Sequences were obtained from peripheral blood. The CDR3 nucleotides are TGTGCCAGCAGTTACTTACAGGGAACCAACTATGGCTACACCTTC. Protein product: CASSYLQGTNYGYTF.